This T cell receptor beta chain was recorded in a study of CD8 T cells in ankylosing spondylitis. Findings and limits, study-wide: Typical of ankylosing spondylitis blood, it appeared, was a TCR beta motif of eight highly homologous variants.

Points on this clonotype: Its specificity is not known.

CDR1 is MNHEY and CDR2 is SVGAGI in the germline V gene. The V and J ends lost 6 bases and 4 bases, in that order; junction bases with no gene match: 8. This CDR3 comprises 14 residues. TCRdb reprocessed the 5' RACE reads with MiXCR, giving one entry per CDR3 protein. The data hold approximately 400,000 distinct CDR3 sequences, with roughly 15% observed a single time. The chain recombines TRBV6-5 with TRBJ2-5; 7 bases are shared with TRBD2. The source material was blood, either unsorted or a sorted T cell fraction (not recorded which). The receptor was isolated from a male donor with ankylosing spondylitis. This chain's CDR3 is CASSNRLAVETQYF. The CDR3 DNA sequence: TGTGCCAGCAGCAACCGACTAGCTGTAGAGACCCAGTACTTC.